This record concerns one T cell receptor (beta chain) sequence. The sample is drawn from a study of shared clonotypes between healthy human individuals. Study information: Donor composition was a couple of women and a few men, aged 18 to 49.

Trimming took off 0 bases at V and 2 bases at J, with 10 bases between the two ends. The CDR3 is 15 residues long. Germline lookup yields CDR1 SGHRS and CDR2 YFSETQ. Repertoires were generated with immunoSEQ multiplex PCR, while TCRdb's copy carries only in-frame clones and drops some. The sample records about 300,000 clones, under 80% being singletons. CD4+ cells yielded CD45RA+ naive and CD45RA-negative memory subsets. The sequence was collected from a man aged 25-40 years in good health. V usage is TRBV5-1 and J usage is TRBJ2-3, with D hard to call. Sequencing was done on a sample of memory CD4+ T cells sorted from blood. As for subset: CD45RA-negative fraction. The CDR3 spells CASSLEALPTDTQYF. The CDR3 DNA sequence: TGCGCCAGCAGCTTGGAGGCGCTACCCACAGATACGCAGTATTTT.